The TCR beta chain under discussion was sequenced for a study of cytomegalovirus exposure and HLA in healthy donors. Background on the study: Earlier results showed roughly 110 million unique TCR beta sequences derived from approximately 170 million T cells. Drawn from HLA-typed donors, about 85 million unique TCRs were held in an early data release. Study outcomes and limitations: Confirmation in vitro established that a few CMV-associated chains were specific for CMV antigens. Among CMV-associated TCR beta chains, most appeared HLA-restricted in a later analysis.

The CDR3 sequence is 12 residues long. With V trimmed by 9 bases and J by 5 bases, 5 bases remained unmatched. The germline V gene has CDR1 MGHRA and CDR2 YSYEKL. A remark on this clone: Its specificity is unknown.

PCR was performed using 60 Vbeta and 13 Jbeta primers. The protocol was immunoSEQ multiplex PCR, while the TCRdb copy is restricted to in-frame clones and leaves out a portion. The sample shows about 130,000 clones, 79% of them seen only once. Source material: PBMCs. The genes are TRBV4-1 and TRBJ2-7; 9 nucleotides line up with TRBD2. The TCR originated in a man aged 40-49 years in good health and CMV-seropositive. The CDR3 here is CASGTSYDEQYF. Written as DNA, the CDR3 is TGCGCCAGTGGGACTAGCTACGACGAGCAGTACTTC.